This section outlines one TCR beta chain sequence together with its context. This receptor's antigen is unknown. Base qualities are missing; no much larger clone stands one base away. The immunoSEQ Assay, a bias-controlled multiplex PCR, was used to amplify TCRbeta CDR3 regions from genomic DNA. The published analysis was carried out like this. Within the assay, amplification of reference gene primers was used to estimate how many nucleated cells each sample contained. To quantify the absolute abundance of each unique TCRbeta CDR3 rearrangement, sequence reads were collapsed and filtered. For each sample, productive Simpson clonality was calculated as the square root of Simpson's diversity index over productive rearrangements. TCRdb carries this immuneACCESS record with in-frame sequences only. Its versions omit some clonotypes, under half of them owing to an unresolved V gene in the studies checked, with the rest unexplained. D and trimming were read from the DNA, whereas the V and J calls and clone size are those reported in that table. The sample table shows more than 300,000 clones, and around 80% are seen once. The top ten hold approximately 1.1% of the sample.

The collaborating institutions used their own protocols to collect whole blood in K2EDTA tubes. For TCRbeta analysis, collaborator samples were shipped as frozen whole blood, as isolated PBMCs, or as DNA extracted from either sample type. The data belong to a study of blood T cell repertoires in COVID-19 (dated by TCRdb to the early 2020s). Turning to the overall study: The collaborator samples originated in the United States, Italy and Spain and spanned the acute and convalescent phases of COVID-19. The material from the prospective study consisted of cDNA or gDNA derived from T cells, B-cell-depleted T cells, or PBMCs. Subjects who had been exposed to COVID-19, were actively infected with it, or had recovered from it provided the deeply sampled blood TCRbeta repertoires that made up the dataset. The repertoires were released in a freely available public database meant as a resource for research on the immune response to SARS-CoV-2. The samples were drawn from the first 160 participants of the ongoing ImmuneRACE study and from more than 1,000 subjects provided by 6 global collaborators. A de-identified subject ID, COVID-19 status, age in years and sex were almost always included in the sample metadata. Where available, HLA class I and class II types were obtained from metadata supplied by the sample provider rather than from assay-based typing.

Paper-wide results and their limitations: How much clinical and demographic metadata was included differed by source and by participant, and the metadata was provided uncurated.

Deletion took 0 bases off V and 9 bases off J, with a span of 9 bases between the germline ends. The CDR3 covers 13 residues, taking in both the cysteine and the phenylalanine. Just the 39-base CDR3 DNA is kept, in frame starting at base 1. CDR1 and CDR2 are read off the germline V gene as SGHTA and FQGTGA. The sequence was obtained from a woman in her 50s with acute or convalescent COVID-19. The chain uses TRBV7-3 and TRBJ2-1; a weak D assignment points to TRBD2 (5 bases agree). Sequenced material: peripheral blood. The CDR3 is CASSLTSVGEQFF. The DNA sequence is TGTGCCAGCAGCTTAACTAGCGTCGGTGAGCAGTTCTTC.